Listed below are T cell receptor beta chains from one sample, sequenced in a study of blood T cell repertoires in COVID-19. This table comes from immunoSEQ multiplex PCR, and its TCRdb copy is limited to in-frame clones, with some not included. The sample contains fewer than 350,000 clones, 80% to 95% of which appear only once. The sample comprised peripheral blood. The receptors stem from a woman younger than 45 with COVID-19, enrolled during active disease. Each CDR3 is given with its conserved first and last residue. Each record gives: J gene, clone size, D gene, V gene, CDR3 DNA, CDR3 protein. The D gene is left open where the match is weak. Size is stated for part of the rows, as once, few or many counts, or as a class when the clone is expanded.

TRBJ2-7	-	TRBD1	TRBV7-9	TGTGCCAGCAGCCAGACCGGGACAGGGAATCCCTACGAGCAGTACTTC	CASSQTGTGNPYEQYF
TRBJ2-7	-	-	TRBV28	TGTGCCATTGGGGGCGGTCGAACCTCCTACGAGCAGTACTTC	CAIGGGRTSYEQYF
TRBJ2-7	-	TRBD2	TRBV7-2	TGTGCCAGCACCCCCTGGCTAGCGGGAGGTTCCTACGAGCAGTACTTC	CASTPWLAGGSYEQYF
TRBJ2-1	once	-	TRBV9	TGTGCCAGCAGCGTAGAGTGGAAGGGGAATGAGCAGTTCTTC	CASSVEWKGNEQFF
TRBJ1-2	-	-	TRBV7-3	TGTGCCAGCAGTACTGGCGGGGGGAGTGGCTACACCTTC	CASSTGGGSGYTF
TRBJ2-7	-	-	TRBV9	TGTGCCAGCAGCGTAAGGACAGATTCCTACGAGCAGTACTTC	CASSVRTDSYEQYF
TRBJ1-2	-	TRBD1	TRBV6-1	TGTGCCAGCACGACAGGGGGTTATAACTATGGCTACACCTTC	CASTTGGYNYGYTF
TRBJ1-5	-	-	TRBV6-5	TGTGCCAGCAGTTCGGGGAATCAGCCCCAGCATTTT	CASSSGNQPQHF
TRBJ2-7	-	-	TRBV11-2	TGTGCCAGCAGCTTAAGCTCACAGGGATCCTACGAGCAGTACTTC	CASSLSSQGSYEQYF
TRBJ1-6	-	-	TRBV9	TGTGCCAGCAGCCCCCAGGTTTCAAATTCACCCCTCCACTTT	CASSPQVSNSPLHF
TRBJ1-2	-	-	TRBV29-1	TGCAGCGTTGAGGCCCACGTCTATGGCTACACCTTC	CSVEAHVYGYTF
TRBJ1-1	-	-	TRBV27	TGTGCCAGCAGTTTAACGCAGGGGAGTGAAGCTTTCTTT	CASSLTQGSEAFF
TRBJ2-1	-	-	TRBV5-1	TGCGCCAGCAGCTTGGGACTAGACTTCGGCAATGAGCAGTTCTTC	CASSLGLDFGNEQFF
TRBJ1-3	-	-	TRBV5-1	TGCGCCAGCAGTCTTCCACTTCTCTCTGGAAACACCATATATTTT	CASSLPLLSGNTIYF
TRBJ1-5	-	-	TRBV7-8	TGTGCCAGCAGCTTAGCGTCCAGGGGTCGGGGTCAGCCCCAGCATTTT	CASSLASRGRGQPQHF
TRBJ2-7	-	TRBD2	TRBV28	TGTGCCAGCAGTCTGATTAGCGGGAGGGCCCCCTACGAGCAGTACTTC	CASSLISGRAPYEQYF
TRBJ2-7	-	-	TRBV7-2	TGTGCCAGCAGCTCTCAGGGGAGCTCCTACGAGCAGTACTTC	CASSSQGSSYEQYF
TRBJ2-1	-	TRBD1	TRBV25-1	TGTGCCAGCAGTGCCCCGTTAACAGGGGACGATGAGCAGTTCTTC	CASSAPLTGDDEQFF
TRBJ2-7	few	TRBD2	TRBV3-1/TRBV3-2	TGTGCCAGCAGCCATTTGACTAGCGGTAAGAACGAGCAGTACTTC	CASSHLTSGKNEQYF
TRBJ1-1	-	TRBD1	TRBV15	TGTGCCACCAGCAGGGACAGGGGGCTTGTTGAAGCTTTCTTT	CATSRDRGLVEAFF
TRBJ1-1	once	-	TRBV28	TGTGCCACCCATTTGGGGCAGGGTACTGAAGCTTTCTTT	CATHLGQGTEAFF
TRBJ2-7	-	-	TRBV4-3	TGCGCCAGCAGCCGGATACAGGGTTACGAGCAGTACTTC	CASSRIQGYEQYF
TRBJ2-6	-	-	TRBV5-4	TGTGCCAGCAGCTTGAGCCAGGGTACTGGGGCCAACGTCCTGACTTTC	CASSLSQGTGANVLTF
TRBJ2-2	once	TRBD2	TRBV18	TGTGCCAGCTCACCACCGGGACTAGCGGCCGGGGAGCTGTTTTTT	CASSPPGLAAGELFF
TRBJ2-2	-	TRBD1	TRBV4-1	TGCGCCAGCAGCCAAGATATTCGACAGGGGAACACCGGGGAGCTGTTTTTT	CASSQDIRQGNTGELFF
TRBJ1-1	-	TRBD1	TRBV19	TGTGCCAGTAGGAGGGGGCAAAGCGGTGAAGCTTTCTTT	CASRRGQSGEAFF
TRBJ2-3	-	-	TRBV5-1	TGCGCCAGCAGCTTGGCGGGAGTGGGAACAGATACGCAGTATTTT	CASSLAGVGTDTQYF
TRBJ2-3	few	-	TRBV5-1	TGCGCCAGCAGCTTGGGGGCAGGTTCTTCGAGAGATACGCAGTATTTT	CASSLGAGSSRDTQYF
TRBJ2-3	many	TRBD2	TRBV7-9	TGTGCCAGCAGCTTGGGTGCTAGCGGGGCTAGCACAGATACGCAGTATTTT	CASSLGASGASTDTQYF
TRBJ1-1	-	-	TRBV2	TGTGCCAGCAGTTACGACAGGAACACTGAAGCTTTCTTT	CASSYDRNTEAFF
TRBJ1-1	-	TRBD1	TRBV30	TGTGCCTGGGCGGGGACAGGGTGGGGAGAAGCTTTCTTT	CAWAGTGWGEAFF
TRBJ1-1	-	-	TRBV9	TGTGCCAGCAGCGGGACACTCGCTGAAGCTTTCTTT	CASSGTLAEAFF
TRBJ1-2	-	TRBD1	TRBV6-5	TGTGCCAGCAGTTACCACGGACAGGGGGAGTATGGCTACACCTTC	CASSYHGQGEYGYTF
TRBJ2-7	-	TRBD2	TRBV3-1/TRBV3-2	TGTGCCAGCAGCCCAACGGGGACTAGCTCCTACGAGCAGTACTTC	CASSPTGTSSYEQYF
TRBJ2-5	-	-	TRBV2	TGTGCCAGCAGTGAGGACCGGGGAGAGACCCAGTACTTC	CASSEDRGETQYF
TRBJ2-5	-	-	TRBV4-1	TGCGCCAGCAGCCAGGGGAGGGGGGAGACCCAGTACTTC	CASSQGRGETQYF
TRBJ1-2	once	-	TRBV6-5	TGTGCCAGCAGTTACTCGGGCAGGGAGGGGGACCTAGGCTACACCTTC	CASSYSGREGDLGYTF
TRBJ2-1	-	TRBD2	TRBV28	TGTGCCAGCCTTAATCTAGCGGTTTACAATGAGCAGTTCTTC	CASLNLAVYNEQFF
TRBJ1-4	-	-	TRBV20-1	TGCAGTGCTAGAGAGGCAGGAAAACTGTTTTTT	CSAREAGKLFF
TRBJ2-7	few	-	TRBV6-5	TGTGCCAGCAGTTATTCACTAGGGGGCGAGCAGTACTTC	CASSYSLGGEQYF
TRBJ1-5	-	TRBD1	TRBV28	TGTGCCAGCAGGCGGACAGGGGGCCTTCAGCCCCAGCATTTT	CASRRTGGLQPQHF
TRBJ2-3	-	TRBD2	TRBV6-1	TGTGCCAGCAGTGCCTTGACAGTAGCGGGAGCTACAGATACGCAGTATTTT	CASSALTVAGATDTQYF
TRBJ2-7	-	-	TRBV2	TGTGCCAGCAGTGCTGGAGCGGAAGGTTACTACGAGCAGTACTTC	CASSAGAEGYYEQYF
TRBJ2-1	-	-	TRBV28	TGTGCCAGCAGCTTCCGTAGGGGGACCTACAATGAGCAGTTCTTC	CASSFRRGTYNEQFF
TRBJ1-2	-	TRBD1	TRBV6-5	TGTGCCAGCACCACAGGGGGCTACTATGGCTACACCTTC	CASTTGGYYGYTF
TRBJ2-7	-	-	TRBV7-9	TGTGCCAGCAGCCCAGGTGTCTCCTACGAGCAGTACTTC	CASSPGVSYEQYF
TRBJ1-1	-	-	TRBV29-1	TGCAGCGTGGTAGGACAGAACACTGAAGCTTTCTTT	CSVVGQNTEAFF
TRBJ1-1	-	TRBD1	TRBV7-3	TGTGCCAGCAGCTCCTTGGGACAGGACACTGAAGCTTTCTTT	CASSSLGQDTEAFF